This paragraph covers one T cell receptor (beta chain) sequence. Its antigen remains unknown. The length of the CDR3 is 11 residues. Trimming shortened V by 1 base and J by 3 bases, and 4 bases separated the two germline ends. Germline V lookup: CDR1 GTSNPN, CDR2 SVGIG (reference sequence). The data stem from a study of early T cells in non-severe SARS-CoV-2 infection. In the study overall: Unpaired chains resulted from sequencing bulk RNA of unsorted whole blood.

Individual cDNA molecules were tagged with unique molecular identifiers. TCRdb re-called the 5' RACE reads through MiXCR, storing one row per CDR3 protein. The sample carries over 100,000 distinct CDR3 sequences, roughly 13% recorded once. General observations from the study: VDJdb-based annotation leaned toward anti-spike CD8 responses and missed private and CD4 specificities.

This sequence joins TRBV30 and TRBJ2-7; D is unresolved. The sequence came from an adult who was a healthcare worker with PCR-confirmed SARS-CoV-2 infection or an uninfected control (not recorded which). The sample comprised whole blood. CDR3 nucleotide sequence: TGTGCCTGGAGTGAAGTCTACGAGCAGTACTTC. It is translated as CAWSEVYEQYF. The full variable domain, completed using reference TRBV30 and TRBJ2-7, is SQTIHQWPATLVQPVGSPLSLECTVEGTSNPNLYWYRQAAGRGLQLLFYSVGIGQISSEVPQNLSASRPQDRQFILSSKKLLLSDSGFYLCAWSEVYEQYFGPGTRLTVT.